The clone carrying this T cell receptor beta chain was seen only a few times. Its antigen is currently unknown. The data derive from a study of T cell repertoires in cytomegalovirus infection. Overall study context: Public TCR beta signature analysis indicated the presence of both CMV infection and matching HLA type.

General study results and limits: What dominated the ex vivo response were HLA-C-restricted CMV-specific TCR beta clonotypes. Using cumulative public TCR beta family frequency, the authors identified those who carried CMV together with the relevant HLA.

One entry per CDR3 protein, called by TCRdb with MiXCR from the reads. The data contain some 700,000 distinct CDR3 sequences, 35% to 45% of them seen just once; the ten biggest clones take up 2.8%. The sequence came from a human donor in good health (CMV status not recorded). Some clones in this sample may be carry-over from other donors' samples. The sequenced material came from PBMCs.

As DNA, the CDR3 is TGTGCCAGCAGCTTCCTTACAGGGAACACTGAAGCTTTCTTT. Its translation is CASSFLTGNTEAFF. The chain is built from TRBV7-9 and TRBJ1-1; a weak D match, TRBD1 (5 bases). There are 14 residues in the CDR3. Germline V gene data show CDR1 as SEHNR and CDR2 as FQNEAQ (reference sequence). The V end lost 3 bases, the J end lost 1 base, and 9 bases lay between the germline ends.